These 6 T cell receptor beta chains were sequenced from one sample in a study of beta chain features in type 1 diabetes. Study observations and caveats: Among patients with Type 1 diabetes, TCRB CDR3s were moderately but significantly shorter in every one of the four CD4+ subsets.

Their recognized antigens are unknown. As every portion of the isolated RNA was reverse transcribed, the sequencing read expressed TCRB transcripts. Produced via immunoSEQ multiplex PCR; TCRdb's table is partial and in-frame only. There are 95,000 to 110,000 clones in the sample; about 26% occur only once, and 0.53% lies in the top ten. Sequencing input: central memory CD4+ T cells from blood. Receptor source: a woman under 30 with type 1 diabetes.

The rearrangement links TRBV12-5 to TRBJ2-1; a possible D gene is TRBD1 (6 bases). With 5 bases removed from V and 0 bases from J, the gap between germline ends came to 14 bases. In germline, CDR1 is LGHNT, CDR2 FRNRAP. CDR3 size: 16 residues. Here the CDR3 reads CASGPPDRSSYNEQFF. The DNA of the CDR3 is TGTGCTAGTGGTCCCCCGGACAGAAGCTCCTACAATGAGCAGTTCTTC.

The CDR3: CASSAGQGATNYGYTF. The CDR3 nucleotides read TGCGCCAGCAGCGCCGGACAGGGGGCCACTAACTATGGCTACACCTTC. The genes are TRBV5-1 and TRBJ1-2; 11 nucleotides align to TRBD1. V shed 4 bases and J 0 bases; nucleotides not matched to a gene: 5. The germline gives CDR1 SGHRS, CDR2 YFSETQ. The CDR3 totals 16 residues.

This clone was found a few times. V and J are TRBV9 and TRBJ2-3; D uncertain. The ends were cut back, 0 bases at V and 2 bases at J, with 10 bases in the middle. The CDR3 is 15 residues long. Germline CDR1 and CDR2: SGDLS and YYNGEE. CDR3 nucleotides: TGTGCCAGCAGCGTAGCGGGTACGTCCACAGATACGCAGTATTTT. Protein: CASSVAGTSTDTQYF.

The J gene is TRBJ1-4, the V gene TRBV6-5; a possible D gene is TRBD1 (5 bases). Trimming pared 7 bases from V and 8 bases from J, leaving 20 bases between. There are 15 residues in the CDR3. Germline V gene lookup returns CDR1 MNHEY and CDR2 SVGAGI. The chain's CDR3 is CASTDFGGMGEKLFF. DNA for the CDR3: TGTGCCAGCACCGACTTCGGGGGAATGGGGGAAAAACTGTTTTTT.

This clone was seen more than once but under ten times. The chain recombines TRBV9 with TRBJ2-1; 7 nucleotides line up with TRBD2. V was clipped by 4 bases and J by 2 bases; unmatched bases: 9. This CDR3 is built from 16 residues. From germline, CDR1 is SGDLS and CDR2 YYNGEE. The CDR3 DNA sequence: TGTGCCAGCAGCCTTTGGGGCGGGAGTGCCTACAATGAGCAGTTCTTC. Translated, it gives CASSLWGGSAYNEQFF.

DNA of the CDR3: TGTGCCAGCAGTGCTCAGGGGGCGGGGACCGGGGAGCTGTTTTTT. Translating gives CASSAQGAGTGELFF. The chain recombines TRBV2 with TRBJ2-2; 8 bases fit TRBD1. The CDR3 runs to 15 residues. Per the germline V gene, CDR1 is SNHLY and CDR2 is FYNNEI. V lost 4 bases and J lost 5; bases outside the gene matches: 6.